The following is a TCR beta chain sequence with its context. The table lists this clonotype with a few counts. The antigen it binds to is not known. No base qualities exist here, and no much larger clone lies one base off it. The germline V gene encodes CDR1 SGHTA and CDR2 FQGNSA. The CDR3 measures 15 amino acids from cysteine to phenylalanine. The retained sequence is limited to the CDR3, 45 bases, with the frame set at the first base. Unmatched junction bases come to 7, with V trimmed by 0 bases and J by 7 bases. This entry belongs to a study of molecular identifiers for immune sequencing clone quantification (dated by TCRdb to 2017 to 2018). Broadly, across the study: For a replicate experiment, RNA from around 20,000 or 99,000 naive CD8 T cells was divided into five aliquots, of which four were sequenced. This methods study benchmarked molecular-identifier clustering-based TCR repertoire sequencing (MIDCIRS) and TCR RNA copy counting, using CD8 T cells to do so.

Naive CD8 T cell libraries were made from approximately 20,000 to 1,000,000 sorted cells using 10%, 30% or 50% of purified RNA. On a BD FACSAria II, naive CD8 T cells were FACS-sorted as CD8+CD4-CCR7+CD45RA+ and collected into RLT Plus buffer. To test detection sensitivity, Jurkat RNA equivalent to roughly nine TCR copies was spiked into samples of about 19,000-1,000,000 naive CD8 T cells. Enrichment of CD8 T cells was done with RosetteSep CD8+ T Cell Enrichment Cocktail plus Ficoll-Paque, and ACK red cell lysis came afterward. What the study reported, not specific to this receptor: A single cell's worth of spiked-in Jurkat TCR RNA was reported detectable even among 750,000 to 1,000,000 naive CD8 T cells. Without barcode sub-clustering, chimeric consensus sequences inflated TCR diversity; chimeras reached as high as 47%. In CMV-specific effector cells, over 97% of molecules were held by clones above 20 RNA copies, whereas under 1% of molecules were held by such clones in naive cells. The naive libraries included spiked-in Jurkat TCR RNA (approximately ten copies' worth), and this RNA is not part of the donor repertoire. Identical TCR molecules sharing a barcode could cause highly expanded clone sizes to be underestimated. About 2.9 recovered TCR RNA copies per cell were obtained by modeling, versus roughly 9.1 by digital PCR, implying a capture efficiency of about 30%.

Library method: PCR. The sample was run on a NextSeq 500. Bulk TCR libraries were made following a previously described method, with the TCR primers given in Table S5. Purification of total RNA was performed with the Qiagen AllPrep DNA/RNA kit. Before analysis, reads from multiple sequencing runs of the same library were pooled. In the authors' own workflow: Reads were retained only if an exact TCR constant sequence was present, and the retained reads were trimmed to 150 nt and grouped according to their 12-nt molecular barcodes. Within each barcode group, reads were sub-clustered at a 15% Levenshtein threshold, and quality-weighted consensus sequences were built per RNA molecule. Non-functional sequences were discarded, and so were lower-count sequences lying one edit away from another sequence. On the basis of fitting two negative binomial distributions, barcode sub-clusters with fewer than 20% of the maximum read count were discarded. TCRdb redid the processing of the public reads, applying fastp at Q25 and MiXCR, and retained in-frame beta chains. Entries that share a CDR3 protein sequence are merged under the most common genes and DNA. V and J calls and clone size were set by TCRdb, not the authors. Present in this sample are about 510,000 distinct CDR3 sequences, around 25% of which were seen just once. The ten biggest clones cover roughly 0.79% of the sample.

This sequence originates from a human donor in good health. Some libraries in this study had Jurkat cell RNA spiked in. The sample consisted of naive CD8+ T cells from blood, with Jurkat cell RNA spiked in. In light of the paper, this sample's cell subset or site label describes: FACS-sorted CD8+CD4-CCR7+CD45RA+ naive T cells. This sequence uses TRBV7-2 and TRBJ2-7, with 9 middle bases fitting TRBD2. Read as DNA, the sequence is TGTGCCAGCAGCTTAGCGGGCGGGGGGGCCGAAGAGCAGTACTTC. Protein translation: CASSLAGGGAEEQYF.